This T cell receptor beta chain was identified during a study of blood T cell repertoires in COVID-19 (dated by TCRdb to 2018 to 2021). As for the study more broadly: The collaborator samples originated in the United States, Italy and Spain and spanned the acute and convalescent phases of COVID-19. The material from the prospective study consisted of cDNA or gDNA derived from T cells, B-cell-depleted T cells, or PBMCs. Subjects who had been exposed to COVID-19, were actively infected with it, or had recovered from it provided the deeply sampled blood TCRbeta repertoires that made up the dataset. A de-identified subject ID, COVID-19 status, age in years and sex were almost always included in the sample metadata. The samples were drawn from the first 160 participants of the ongoing ImmuneRACE study and from under 1,500 subjects provided by 6 global collaborators. Where available, HLA class I and class II types were taken from metadata supplied by the sample provider and were not determined by assay-based typing. A freely available public database, intended as a resource for researchers studying the immune response to SARS-CoV-2, is where the repertoires were released. Beyond this particular receptor, the publication reports: How much clinical and demographic metadata was included differed by source and by participant, and the metadata was provided uncurated.

Collaborating institutions collected whole blood in K2EDTA tubes following their own protocols. Collaborator samples were shipped for TCRbeta analysis as frozen whole blood, isolated PBMCs, or DNA extracted from either sample type. This clone occurred a few times. Its antigen is still unknown. No much larger clonotype is one base removed from it; base qualities were not supplied. The germline V gene encodes CDR1 ENHRY and CDR2 SYGVKD. The germline V and J ends show losses of 11 bases and 1 base respectively, and no gene match explains 2 bases of the junction. Measured from the cysteine to the phenylalanine, the CDR3 is 12 residues long. The entry retains the CDR3 DNA only, 36 bases that are in frame from base 1. TCRbeta CDR3 regions were amplified from genomic DNA by means of the immunoSEQ Assay, a bias-controlled multiplex PCR. As for the original processing: The number of nucleated cells in each sample was estimated by amplification of reference gene primers within the assay. Sequence reads were collapsed and filtered to measure the absolute abundance of every unique TCRbeta CDR3 rearrangement. For each sample, productive Simpson clonality was calculated by taking the square root of Simpson's diversity index across productive rearrangements. Here the immuneACCESS table is served through TCRdb, limited to in-frame sequences with V and J called. Missing clones are a known gap in these copies; in checked studies unresolved V genes cover under half, and the rest lacks a known reason. V and J calls plus clone size are reproduced from that table; the DNA served to infer D and trimming. For this sample there are some 150,000 clones; roughly 82% appear just once. The ten largest clones capture roughly 9.8% of the sample.

The sequence was obtained from a woman in her forties or fifties with acute or convalescent COVID-19. Sequencing used peripheral blood. This sequence uses TRBV10-3 and TRBJ2-7, with 10 bases aligning to TRBD2. The CDR3 region: CASSGGSYEQYF. The DNA reads as follows: TGTGCCTCTAGCGGGGGATCCTACGAGCAGTACTTC.